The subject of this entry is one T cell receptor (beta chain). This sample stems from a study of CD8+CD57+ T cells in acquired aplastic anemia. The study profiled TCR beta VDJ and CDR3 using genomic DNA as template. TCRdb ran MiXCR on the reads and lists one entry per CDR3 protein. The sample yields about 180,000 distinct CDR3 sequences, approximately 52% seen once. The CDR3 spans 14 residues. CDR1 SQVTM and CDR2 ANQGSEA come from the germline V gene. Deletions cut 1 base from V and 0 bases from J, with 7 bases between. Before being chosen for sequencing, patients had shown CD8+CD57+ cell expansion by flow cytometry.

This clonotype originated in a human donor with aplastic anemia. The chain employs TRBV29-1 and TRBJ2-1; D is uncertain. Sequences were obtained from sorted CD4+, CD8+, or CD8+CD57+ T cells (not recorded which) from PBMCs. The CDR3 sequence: CSVEGWHSYNEQFF. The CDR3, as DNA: TGCAGCGTTGAAGGTTGGCACTCCTACAATGAGCAGTTCTTC.